This TCR beta chain emerged from a study of cytomegalovirus exposure and HLA in healthy donors. Study-level findings and limits: It was assumed in the presence/absence analyses that sequencing depth was roughly uniform across donors. In a later analysis, CMV-associated beta chains were mostly HLA-associated, it appeared.

A multiplex PCR was run with 60 Vbeta primers and 13 Jbeta primers. Clones were read by immunoSEQ multiplex PCR, and TCRdb kept only the in-frame ones, dropping some. This sample carries some 90,000 clones, roughly 74% of them seen once, and the ten largest clones take roughly an eighth. Concerning this clone itself: No antigen is known for it.

This CDR3 comprises 16 residues. J gave up 0 bases and V 3 bases, and 6 bases lay outside the gene matches. Per the germline V gene, CDR1 is SGDLS and CDR2 is YYNGEE. The V gene is TRBV9, the J gene TRBJ2-1; 7 bases align to TRBD1. The sequenced sample consisted of PBMCs. The receptor's source is a woman in her 70s in good health and CMV-seropositive. The CDR3 here is CASSERQGFSYNEQFF. The CDR3 DNA reads TGTGCCAGCAGCGAACGACAGGGTTTCTCCTACAATGAGCAGTTCTTC.